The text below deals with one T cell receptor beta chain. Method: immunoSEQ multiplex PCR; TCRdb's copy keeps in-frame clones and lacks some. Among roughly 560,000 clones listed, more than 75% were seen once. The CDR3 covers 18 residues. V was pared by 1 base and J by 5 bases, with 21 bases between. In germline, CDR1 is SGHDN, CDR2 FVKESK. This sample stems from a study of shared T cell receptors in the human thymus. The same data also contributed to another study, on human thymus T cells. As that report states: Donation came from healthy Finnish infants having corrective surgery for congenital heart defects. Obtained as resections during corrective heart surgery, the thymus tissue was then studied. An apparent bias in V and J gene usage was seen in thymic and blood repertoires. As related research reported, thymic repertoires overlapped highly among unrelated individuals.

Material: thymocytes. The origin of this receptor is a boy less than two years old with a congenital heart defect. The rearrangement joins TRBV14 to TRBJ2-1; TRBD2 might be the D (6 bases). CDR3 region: CASSQGSVLGGINNEQFF. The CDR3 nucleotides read TGTGCCAGCAGCCAAGGGTCGGTCTTAGGCGGGATTAACAATGAGCAGTTCTTC.